These 7 T cell receptor beta chains came from one sample sequenced in a study of shared clonotypes between healthy human individuals. Only in-frame clones appear in the TCRdb table, and some are missing; sequencing was by immunoSEQ multiplex PCR. The repertoire holds hundreds of thousands of clones, with about 98% as singletons. Naive CD8 cells lacked CD45RO, underwent positive selection for CCR7 and left out terminally differentiated effector memory CD45RA+ cells. Sequenced input: naive CD8+ T cells sorted from blood. These receptors were collected from a man aged 30 to 45 in good health.

The CDR3 sequence is CASSAHLGQAKNIQYF. For the CDR3, the DNA is TGTGCCAGCAGTGCCCATTTGGGCCAAGCCAAAAACATTCAGTACTTC. This chain joins TRBV28 and TRBJ2-4; D not certain. The CDR3 runs 16 residues. V lost 5 bases and J 0 bases, leaving 14 bases between the germline ends. CDR1 MDHEN and CDR2 SYDVKM come from the germline V gene.

The chain is built from TRBV7-9 and TRBJ2-5; 9 nucleotides align to TRBD1. CDR1 and CDR2 (germline): SEHNR, FQNEAQ (reference sequence). The V and J ends lost 3 bases and 5 bases, in that order; junction bases with no gene match: 10. This CDR3 has 16 amino acids. The CDR3 sequence: CASSFSDRGVLETQYF. The CDR3 region has the DNA TGTGCCAGCAGCTTCTCGGACAGGGGTGTTTTGGAGACCCAGTACTTC.

This clone was seen only once. The DNA for the CDR3 is TGTGCCAGCAGCTTATCCGGGACAGGGACCGGGGAGCTGTTTTTT. This translates into CASSLSGTGTGELFF. The V and J genes are TRBV9 and TRBJ2-2; 9 positions agree with TRBD1. This CDR3 has 15 residues. Trimming removed 4 bases from V and 5 bases from J; junction bases left unmatched: 6. The germline V gene encodes CDR1 SGDLS and CDR2 YYNGEE.

CDR3 region: CASSLAGAENEQFF. In DNA, the CDR3 is TGTGCCAGCAGCCTAGCGGGAGCTGAGAATGAGCAGTTCTTC. The rearrangement uses TRBV7-3 and TRBJ2-1; TRBD2 agrees at 10 bases. The CDR3 is made up of 14 amino acids. CDR1 is SGHTA and CDR2 is FQGTGA in the germline V gene. V trimming: 5 bases; J trimming: 7 bases; junction bases outside the gene matches: 5.

The chain has TRBV11-2 and TRBJ1-1; D is ambiguous. CDR3 size: 16 residues. V lost 2 bases and J 0 bases, leaving 13 bases between the germline ends. Per germline, CDR1 SGHAT and CDR2 FQNNGV. The CDR3 spells CASSLFLGNMNTEAFF. For the CDR3, the DNA is TGTGCCAGCAGCTTATTCTTGGGGAACATGAACACTGAAGCTTTCTTT.

The chain couples TRBV7-9 to TRBJ2-1, with 14 bases aligning to TRBD2. This CDR3 spans 18 amino acids. V lost 6 bases to trimming and J lost 1 base; unmatched junction nucleotides: 8. Germline CDR1 SEHNR, CDR2 FQNEAQ (reference sequence). The CDR3 region is CASRTSGRGMMSYNEQFF. The CDR3 DNA follows: TGTGCCAGCAGGACTAGCGGGAGGGGAATGATGTCCTACAATGAGCAGTTCTTC. The full variable domain, completed using reference TRBV7-9 and TRBJ2-1, is DTGVSQNPRHKITKRGQNVTFRCDPISEHNRLYWYRQTLGQGPEFLTYFQNEAQLEKSRLLSDRFSAERPKGSFSTLEIQRTEQGDSAMYLCASRTSGRGMMSYNEQFFGPGTRLTVL.

The chain is built from TRBV28 and TRBJ2-7, with 7 nucleotides matching TRBD1. The CDR3 runs to 15 residues. CDR1 is MDHEN and CDR2 is SYDVKM in the germline V gene. Trimming at V came to 3 bases and at J to 0 bases, leaving 5 bases not matched to a gene. The CDR3 reads CASSFDRALSYEQYF. CDR3 coding DNA: TGTGCCAGCAGTTTCGACAGGGCCCTCTCCTACGAGCAGTACTTC. The variable domain in full, completed from reference TRBV28 and TRBJ2-7, reads DVKVTQSSRYLVKRTGEKVFLECVQDMDHENMFWYRQDPGLGLRLIYFSYDVKMKEKGDIPEGYSVSREKKERFSLILESASTNQTSMYLCASSFDRALSYEQYFGPGTRLTVT.